Following are 3 T cell receptor beta chains from one sample sequenced in a study of shared clonotypes between healthy human individuals. Sequencing used immunoSEQ multiplex PCR; TCRdb keeps in-frame clones, though not all of them. The sample includes about 600,000 clones, 97% of them seen just once. Sequencing used naive CD4+ T cells sorted from blood. Subset denoted: CD45RA+ positively selected. Source of these receptors: a woman under 40 in good health.

V is TRBV13 and J is TRBJ1-5, with D perhaps matching TRBD1 (5 bases). The CDR3 totals 14 residues. Germline V gene data show CDR1 as PRHDT and CDR2 as FYEKMQ (reference sequence). Deletions cut 3 bases from V and 6 bases from J, with 12 bases between. CDR3 sequence: CASSFGRGGQPQHF. In DNA form, the CDR3 reads TGTGCCAGCAGCTTTGGGCGGGGGGGTCAGCCCCAGCATTTT.

This clone has only one observation. The chain carries TRBV2 and TRBJ2-5; 8 nucleotides align to TRBD2. Looked up from germline, CDR1 is SNHLY and CDR2 is FYNNEI. The CDR3 covers 14 residues. Trimming cost V 7 bases and J 4 bases; bases outside gene matches: 8. CDR3 coding DNA: TGTGCCAGCATTTGGAGCGGGAGCGGAGAGACCCAGTACTTC. Amino acid sequence: CASIWSGSGETQYF.

V usage is TRBV28 and J usage is TRBJ2-5; D may match TRBD1 or TRBD2 (6 bases each). V shed 2 bases and J shed 1 base, with 14 bases lying between them. The CDR3 consists of 16 residues. Looked up from germline, CDR1 is MDHEN and CDR2 is SYDVKM. The CDR3 nucleotides are TGTGCCAGCAGTTTAGTGGGGGGCTCTCCCCAAGAGACCCAGTACTTC. Its protein is CASSLVGGSPQETQYF.